The rows below give T cell receptor beta chains drawn from one sample of a study of cytomegalovirus exposure and HLA in healthy donors. The assay was immunoSEQ multiplex PCR, and TCRdb's table has in-frame clones only and misses some. In the table there are 190,000 or so clones, 82% of which are singletons. Sequencing used PBMCs. The receptor set was obtained from a boy aged 2 to 10 in good health and CMV-seronegative. Both conserved end residues are part of each CDR3. D genes are given only for firm matches. Expanded clones are given a class, and other clones once, few, many or no size at all.

V	J	size	D	CDR3	DNA
TRBV20-1	TRBJ1-1	few	NA	CSASQNTEAFF	TGCAGTGCTAGTCAGAACACTGAAGCTTTCTTT
TRBV12-5	TRBJ1-4	NA	NA	CASGLQGEKLFF	TGTGCTAGTGGTCTTCAGGGGGAAAAACTGTTTTTT
TRBV7-9	TRBJ2-5	few	NA	CASTLTLVGETQYF	TGTGCCAGCACCCTCACACTAGTCGGAGAGACCCAGTACTTC
TRBV7-9	TRBJ2-1	NA	TRBD2	CASSLGLAGGRTYNEQFF	TGTGCCAGCAGCTTAGGACTAGCGGGGGGTAGGACCTACAATGAGCAGTTCTTC
TRBV29-1	TRBJ1-1	NA	TRBD1	CSVRQPRDSRAFF	TGCAGCGTTCGCCAACCCCGGGACAGCAGAGCTTTCTTT
TRBV27	TRBJ1-5	NA	NA	CASSPQLGGQPQHF	TGTGCCAGCAGTCCGCAATTGGGGGGTCAGCCCCAGCATTTT
TRBV27	TRBJ1-1	NA	NA	CASSLTWGDTEAFF	TGTGCCAGCAGCTTAACTTGGGGGGACACTGAAGCTTTCTTT
TRBV6-5	TRBJ2-7	NA	TRBD2	CASSYSGTSGGYEQYF	TGTGCCAGCAGTTACTCGGGGACTAGCGGGGGCTACGAGCAGTACTTC
TRBV4-3	TRBJ2-2	few	NA	CASSPAGYTGELFF	TGCGCCAGCAGCCCCGCGGGTTACACCGGGGAGCTGTTTTTT
TRBV6-1	TRBJ2-1	once	TRBD2	CASSELAGGHNEQFF	TGTGCCAGCAGTGAACTTGCGGGGGGGCACAATGAGCAGTTCTTC
TRBV11-3	TRBJ1-5	NA	TRBD1	CASSCRDRGHNQPQHF	TGTGCCAGCAGTTGCCGGGACAGGGGACACAATCAGCCCCAGCATTTT
TRBV7-9	TRBJ2-1	NA	NA	CASSFPRQDGEQFF	TGTGCCAGCAGCTTCCCACGACAGGACGGTGAGCAGTTCTTC
TRBV19	TRBJ1-5	NA	NA	CASSTPYSNQPQHF	TGTGCCAGTAGCACACCGTATAGCAATCAGCCCCAGCATTTT
TRBV7-9	TRBJ2-3	NA	TRBD2	CASGTSGGGTQYF	TGTGCCAGCGGGACTAGCGGGGGTGGTACGCAGTATTTT
TRBV4-2	TRBJ2-5	NA	TRBD2	CASSKAGGKETQYF	TGTGCCAGCAGTAAAGCGGGGGGAAAGGAGACCCAGTACTTC